The rows below give T cell receptor beta chains drawn from one sample of a study of CD8+ T cells in alopecia areata. This table comes from immunoSEQ multiplex PCR, and its TCRdb copy is limited to in-frame clones, with some not included. The sample lists some 150,000 clones, around 82% occurring once. The sequences come from CD8+ T cells sorted from blood, collected at week 4, from a patient treated with tofacitinib. These receptor sequences come from a human donor with alopecia areata. Each CDR3 is given with its conserved first and last residue. The order of the fields is CDR3 length, V gene, J gene, CDR3 protein.

14,TRBV6-6,TRBJ2-1,CASTGQGIRNEQFF
15,TRBV29-1,TRBJ2-5,CSVDPGQGARETQYF
16,TRBV2,TRBJ1-1,CASSGSISPMNTEAFF
16,TRBV27,TRBJ1-5,CASSLSPGSSNQPQHF
16,TRBV4-1,TRBJ2-3,CASSHWTDLYTDTQYF
14,TRBV9,TRBJ1-2,CASSAIQGDYGYTF
18,TRBV4-1,TRBJ2-7,CASSQDVIGTGFSYEQYF
13,TRBV19,TRBJ2-2,CASSIHTTGELFF
14,TRBV7-8,TRBJ2-7,CASSHLGFSYEQYF
19,TRBV5-4,TRBJ2-6,CASSLGPGEASSGANVLTF
13,TRBV19,TRBJ2-3,CASSRTTTDTQYF
15,TRBV4-1,TRBJ2-3,CASSLASRGEDTQYF
17,TRBV27,TRBJ2-2,CASSLQAPGSITGELFF
13,TRBV27,TRBJ2-5,CASSPLGREAQYF
16,TRBV27,TRBJ1-2,CASSLVSGARLEGYTF
14,TRBV6-5,.,CASSSHRGSYEQYF
19,TRBV27,TRBJ2-1,CASSLLTDLGASGHNEQFF
17,TRBV27,TRBJ2-1,CASSSPGISGSLGEQFF
15,TRBV7-9,TRBJ2-3,CASSLTGGTTDTQYF
12,TRBV2,TRBJ2-7,CASSPQSYEQYF
17,TRBV4-1,TRBJ2-1,CASSQLTGGSSYNEQFF
14,TRBV5-1,TRBJ2-7,CASSWDDPGNEQYF
12,TRBV2,TRBJ1-2,CASVDDLNGYTF
13,TRBV6-5,TRBJ1-1,CASRGMWGTEAFF
16,TRBV4-3,TRBJ2-3,CASSQEASGSTDTQYF
15,TRBV27,TRBJ2-6,CASSLSGAGANVLTF
14,TRBV7-8,TRBJ2-6,CASSPSSGANVLTF
11,TRBV29-1,TRBJ2-1,CSVPQGGEQFF
14,TRBV4-2,TRBJ2-1,CASSQEEDYGEQFF
13,TRBV15,TRBJ2-3,CATSRAILDTQYF
18,TRBV7-2,TRBJ2-5,CASSLEGLAGHLWETQYF
19,TRBV7-9,TRBJ2-6,CASSLGVRGRDAGANVLTF
15,TRBV7-9,TRBJ2-7,CASSSGTGQLREQYF
17,TRBV5-1,TRBJ2-1,CASSLHASGGPDNEQFF
14,TRBV7-2,TRBJ2-1,CASSSDRVYNEQFF
16,TRBV6-1,TRBJ2-7,CASSAGTPRFSYEQYF
11,TRBV30,TRBJ2-1,CAWNPGVEQFF
14,TRBV27,TRBJ2-7,CASSFTSGAYEQYF
16,TRBV6-6,TRBJ1-1,CASSYSVYGSNTEAFF
14,TRBV25-1,TRBJ1-3,CASRSTLSGNTIYF
14,TRBV29-1,TRBJ2-4,CSVVGSDGQNIQYF